One TCR beta chain is described in this entry. Only in-frame clones appear in the TCRdb table, and some are missing; sequencing was by immunoSEQ multiplex PCR. The sample holds roughly 88,000 clones, 75% to 90% seen once. This sample was taken from a study of blood T cell repertoires in COVID-19. Study in general: T cells, B-cell-depleted T cells, or PBMCs supplied cDNA or gDNA.

Trimming removed 2 bases from V and 10 bases from J; junction bases left unmatched: 2. Per the germline V gene, CDR1 is GTSNPN and CDR2 is SVGIG (reference sequence). The CDR3 sequence is 13 residues long. Sequenced: peripheral blood. V usage is TRBV30 and J usage is TRBJ2-1, with 13 bases that match TRBD2. The TCR originated in a woman older than 75 with active or convalescent COVID-19. The chain's CDR3 is CAWSTGLAGEQFF. The DNA of the CDR3 is TGTGCCTGGAGTACGGGACTAGCGGGGGAGCAGTTCTTC.